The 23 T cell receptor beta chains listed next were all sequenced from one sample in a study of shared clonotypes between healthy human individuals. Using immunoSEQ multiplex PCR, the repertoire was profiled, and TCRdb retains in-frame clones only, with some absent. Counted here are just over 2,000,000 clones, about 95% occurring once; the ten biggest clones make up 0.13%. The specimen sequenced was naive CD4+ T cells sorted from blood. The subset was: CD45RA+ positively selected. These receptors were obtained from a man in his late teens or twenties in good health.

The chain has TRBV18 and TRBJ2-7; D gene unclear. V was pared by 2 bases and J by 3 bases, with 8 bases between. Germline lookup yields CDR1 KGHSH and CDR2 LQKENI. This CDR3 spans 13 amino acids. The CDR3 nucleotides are TGTGCCAGCTCACCAGGCCCAGACTACGAGCAGTACTTC. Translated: CASSPGPDYEQYF. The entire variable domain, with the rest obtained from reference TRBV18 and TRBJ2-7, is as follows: NAGVMQNPRHLVRRRGQEARLRCSPMKGHSHVYWYRQLPEEGLKFMVYLQKENIIDESGMPKERFSAEFPKEGPSILRIQQVVRGDSAAYFCASSPGPDYEQYFGPGTRLTVT.

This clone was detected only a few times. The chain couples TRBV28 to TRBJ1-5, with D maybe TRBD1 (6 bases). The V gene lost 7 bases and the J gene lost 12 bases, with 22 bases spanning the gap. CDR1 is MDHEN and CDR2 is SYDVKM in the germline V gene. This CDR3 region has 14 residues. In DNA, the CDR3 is TGTGCCAGCAACCTAAAGGGGGGAAGGGAGAGCCAGCATTTT. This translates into CASNLKGGRESQHF.

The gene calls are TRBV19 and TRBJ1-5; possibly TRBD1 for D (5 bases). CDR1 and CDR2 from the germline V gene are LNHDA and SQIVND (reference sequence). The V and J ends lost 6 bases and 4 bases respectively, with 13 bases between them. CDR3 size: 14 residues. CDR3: CASRRDGGNQPQHF. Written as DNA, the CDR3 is TGTGCCAGTAGAAGGGACGGAGGGAATCAGCCCCAGCATTTT. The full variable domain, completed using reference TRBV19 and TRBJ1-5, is DGGITQSPKYLFRKEGQNVTLSCEQNLNHDAMYWYRQDPGQGLRLIYYSQIVNDFQKGDIAEGYSVSREKKESFPLTVTSAQKNPTAFYLCASRRDGGNQPQHFGDGTRLSIL.

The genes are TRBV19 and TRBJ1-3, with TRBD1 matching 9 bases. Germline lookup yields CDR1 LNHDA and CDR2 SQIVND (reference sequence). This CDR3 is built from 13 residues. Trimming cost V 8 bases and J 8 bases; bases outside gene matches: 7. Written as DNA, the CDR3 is TGTGCCAGTGCACAGGGGGCGGCTGACACCATATATTTT. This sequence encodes CASAQGAADTIYF.

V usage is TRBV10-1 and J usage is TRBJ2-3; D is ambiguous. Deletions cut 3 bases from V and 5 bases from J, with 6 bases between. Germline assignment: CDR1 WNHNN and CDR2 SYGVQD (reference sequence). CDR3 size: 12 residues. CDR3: CASSENRDTQYF. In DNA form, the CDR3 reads TGCGCCAGCAGTGAAAACCGAGATACGCAGTATTTT.

The DNA for the CDR3 is TGTGCCAGCAGATTAGGGGTATCTTCCTACAATGAGCAGTTCTTC. Translated, it gives CASRLGVSSYNEQFF. This chain uses TRBV6-5 with TRBJ2-1; tentatively, D is TRBD1 (5 bases). The germline V gene encodes CDR1 MNHEY and CDR2 SVGAGI. The CDR3 contains 15 residues. V lost 6 bases and J lost 1, with 13 bases in between.

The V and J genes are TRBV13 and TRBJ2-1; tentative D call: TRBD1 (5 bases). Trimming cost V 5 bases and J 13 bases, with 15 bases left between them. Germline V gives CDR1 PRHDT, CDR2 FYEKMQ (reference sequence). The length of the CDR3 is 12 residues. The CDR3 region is CASSQLLGAQFF. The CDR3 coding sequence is TGTGCCAGCAGCCAACTTCTAGGGGCACAGTTCTTC.

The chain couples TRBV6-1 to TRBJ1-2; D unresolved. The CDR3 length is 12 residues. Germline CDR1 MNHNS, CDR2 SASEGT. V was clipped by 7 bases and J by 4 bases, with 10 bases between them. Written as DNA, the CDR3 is TGTGCCAGCACTACCGGAAGCTATGGCTACACCTTC. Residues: CASTTGSYGYTF.

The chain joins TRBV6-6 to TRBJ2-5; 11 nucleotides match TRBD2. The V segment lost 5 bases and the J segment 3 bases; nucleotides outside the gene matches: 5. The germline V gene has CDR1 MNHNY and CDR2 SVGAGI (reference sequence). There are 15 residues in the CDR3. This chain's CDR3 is CASSIRLAGKETQYF. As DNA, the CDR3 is TGTGCCAGCAGTATAAGACTAGCGGGAAAAGAGACCCAGTACTTC.

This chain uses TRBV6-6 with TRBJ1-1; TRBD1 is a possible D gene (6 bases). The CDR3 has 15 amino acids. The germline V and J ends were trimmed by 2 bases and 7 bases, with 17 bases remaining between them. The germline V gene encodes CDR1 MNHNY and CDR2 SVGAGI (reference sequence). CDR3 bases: TGTGCCAGCAGTTACCCTTCCGGGACACGCATTGAAGCTTTCTTT. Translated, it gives CASSYPSGTRIEAFF.

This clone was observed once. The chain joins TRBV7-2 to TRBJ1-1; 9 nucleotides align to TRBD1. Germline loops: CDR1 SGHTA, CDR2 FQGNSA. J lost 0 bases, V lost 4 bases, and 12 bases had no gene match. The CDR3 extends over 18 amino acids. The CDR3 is CASSSPLGQGVMNTEAFF. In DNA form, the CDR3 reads TGTGCCAGCAGCTCGCCCCTGGGACAGGGCGTTATGAACACTGAAGCTTTCTTT.

The CDR3 spells CASSPFTGGSYNEQFF. The CDR3 DNA reads TGTGCCAGCTCACCATTTACAGGGGGCTCTTACAATGAGCAGTTCTTC. V is TRBV18 and J is TRBJ2-1; 9 bases line up with TRBD1. Trimming cost V 2 bases and J 4 bases; bases outside gene matches: 6. The CDR3 is made up of 16 amino acids. The germline CDR1 and CDR2 sequences are KGHSH and LQKENI.

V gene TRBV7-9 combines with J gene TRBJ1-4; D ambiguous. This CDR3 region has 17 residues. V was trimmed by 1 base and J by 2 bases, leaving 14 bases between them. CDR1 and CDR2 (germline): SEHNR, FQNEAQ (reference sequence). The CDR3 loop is CASSLVGGFVTNEKLFF. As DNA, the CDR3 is TGTGCCAGCAGCTTAGTCGGAGGGTTTGTGACTAATGAAAAACTGTTTTTT.

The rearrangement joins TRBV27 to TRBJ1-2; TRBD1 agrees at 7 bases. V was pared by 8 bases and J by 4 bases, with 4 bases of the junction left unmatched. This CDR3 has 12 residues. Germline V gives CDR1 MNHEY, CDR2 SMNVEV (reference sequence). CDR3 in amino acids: CASWGQIYGYTF. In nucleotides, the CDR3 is TGTGCCAGCTGGGGACAGATCTATGGCTACACCTTC.

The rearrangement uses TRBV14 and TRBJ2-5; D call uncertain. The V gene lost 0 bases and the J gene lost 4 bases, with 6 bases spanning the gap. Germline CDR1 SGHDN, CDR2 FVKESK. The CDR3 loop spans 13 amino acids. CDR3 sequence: CASSQDWRETQYF. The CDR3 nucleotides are TGTGCCAGCAGCCAAGATTGGAGAGAGACCCAGTACTTC.

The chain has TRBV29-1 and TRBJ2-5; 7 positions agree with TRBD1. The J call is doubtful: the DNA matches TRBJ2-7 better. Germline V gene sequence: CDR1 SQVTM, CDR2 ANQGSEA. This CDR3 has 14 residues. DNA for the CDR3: TGCAGCGCTGAGGTAACAGGGGTCCCCTACGAGCAGTACTTC. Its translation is CSAEVTGVPYEQYF.

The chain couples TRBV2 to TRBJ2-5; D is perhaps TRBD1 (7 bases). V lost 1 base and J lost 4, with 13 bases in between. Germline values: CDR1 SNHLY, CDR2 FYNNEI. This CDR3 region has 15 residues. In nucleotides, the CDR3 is TGTGCCAGCAGTGAAGGTGGGCAGGGGGGAGAGACCCAGTACTTC. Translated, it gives CASSEGGQGGETQYF. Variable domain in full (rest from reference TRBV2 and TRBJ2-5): EPEVTQTPSHQVTQMGQEVILRCVPISNHLYFYWYRQILGQKVEFLVSFYNNEISEKSEIFDDQFSVERPDGSNFTLKIRSTKLEDSAMYFCASSEGGQGGETQYFGPGTRLLVL.

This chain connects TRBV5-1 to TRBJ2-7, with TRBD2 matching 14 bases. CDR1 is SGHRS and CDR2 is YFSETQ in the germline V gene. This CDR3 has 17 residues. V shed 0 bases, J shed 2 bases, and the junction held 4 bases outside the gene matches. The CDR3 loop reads CASSLGLTSGRAYEQYF. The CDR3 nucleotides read TGCGCCAGCAGCTTGGGCCTGACTAGCGGGAGGGCCTACGAGCAGTACTTC.

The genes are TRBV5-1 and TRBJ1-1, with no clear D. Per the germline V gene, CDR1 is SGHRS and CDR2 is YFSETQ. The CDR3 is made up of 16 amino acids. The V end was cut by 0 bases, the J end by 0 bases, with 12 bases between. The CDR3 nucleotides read TGCGCCAGCAGCTTGGCCGTGGGTGTGGTGAACACTGAAGCTTTCTTT. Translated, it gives CASSLAVGVVNTEAFF.

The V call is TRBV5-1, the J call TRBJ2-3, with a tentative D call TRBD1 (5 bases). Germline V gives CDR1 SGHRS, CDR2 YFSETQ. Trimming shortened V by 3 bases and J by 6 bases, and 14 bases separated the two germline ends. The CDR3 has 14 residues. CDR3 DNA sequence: TGCGCCAGCAGCTCGGACACATCGCAGGATACGCAGTATTTT. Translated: CASSSDTSQDTQYF.

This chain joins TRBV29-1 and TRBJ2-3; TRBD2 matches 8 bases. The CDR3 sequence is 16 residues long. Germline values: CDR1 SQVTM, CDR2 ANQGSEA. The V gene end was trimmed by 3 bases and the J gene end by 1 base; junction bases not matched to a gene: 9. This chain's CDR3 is CSVDPQGAGGTDTQYF. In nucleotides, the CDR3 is TGCAGCGTTGACCCCCAGGGAGCGGGGGGCACAGATACGCAGTATTTT.

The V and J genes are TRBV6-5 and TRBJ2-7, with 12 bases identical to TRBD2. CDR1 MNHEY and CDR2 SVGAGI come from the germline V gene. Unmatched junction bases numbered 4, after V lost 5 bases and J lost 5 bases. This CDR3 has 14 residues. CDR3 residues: CASSRGLAGHEQYF. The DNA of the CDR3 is TGTGCCAGCAGTCGCGGACTAGCGGGACACGAGCAGTACTTC.

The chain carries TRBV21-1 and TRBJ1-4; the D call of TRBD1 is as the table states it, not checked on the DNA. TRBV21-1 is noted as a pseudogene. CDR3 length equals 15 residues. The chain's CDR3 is CASSKGRGANEKLFF. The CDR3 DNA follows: TGTGCCAGCAGCAAAGGCAGGGGAGCTAATGAAAAACTGTTTTTT.